This TCR beta chain was observed in a study of CXCR3-negative and CXCR3-positive naive CD8 T cells. CDR3 length: 16 residues. CDR1 is SGHRS, CDR2 YFSETQ, per germline. Triplicate sorts of 300,000 cells per CD8+ subset. By phenotype, naive CD8+ T cells were CD45RO-CCR7+CD27+CD95-. Notes on the study in general: CXCR3-negative naive cells had less hydrophobic TRB CDR3s than did CXCR3-positive naive cells.

As to this clonotype: Antigen unknown.

The method, 5' RACE with UMI labels, was used to prepare the TRB cDNA libraries. From the 5' RACE reads, TCRdb lists one entry per CDR3 protein and no DNA. The sample data list about 130,000 distinct CDR3 sequences. V usage is TRBV5-1 and J usage is TRBJ2-7. This clonotype originated in a human donor in good health. Some clones in this sample may be carry-over from other donors' samples. What was sequenced was naive CXCR3+ CD8+ T cells from blood. Subset denoted: CD45RO-CCR7+CD27+CD95- naive CD8+ T cells expressing CXCR3 (TNR3+). The chain's CDR3 is CASRVEKSAAPYEQYF.